Listed below are T cell receptor beta chains from one sample, sequenced in a study of radiotherapy plus CTLA-4 blockade in lung cancer. Sequenced by immunoSEQ multiplex PCR; TCRdb stores in-frame clones only, minus some. The sample holds just over 60,000 clones, 77% seen once. Sequencing was performed on peripheral blood, taken from a patient treated with radiotherapy plus ipilimumab. The origin of the receptors is a human donor with non-small cell lung cancer who had a complete response to radiotherapy plus ipilimumab. CDR3s include the opening cysteine and the closing phenylalanine or tryptophan. The D gene is left open where the match is weak. The size of a clone is reported for some rows only, either as once, few or many, or as a class for expanded clones.

size	D	V	J	DNA	CDR3
-	-	TRBV28	TRBJ1-2	TGTGCCAGCGTGGGTAACTATGGCTACACCTTC	CASVGNYGYTF
-	-	TRBV5-4	TRBJ2-1	TGTGCCAGCAGCTTAGAAGGTTTCAATGAGCAGTTCTTC	CASSLEGFNEQFF
-	-	TRBV6-1	TRBJ2-7	TGTGCCAGCAGTGAGGGCAGGGTCTACGAGCAGTACTTC	CASSEGRVYEQYF
-	TRBD2	TRBV5-6	TRBJ2-7	TGTGCCAGCAGCTCGGGACTAGCGGTTAGCTCCTACGAGCAGTACTTC	CASSSGLAVSSYEQYF
-	TRBD1	TRBV30	TRBJ1-2	TGTGCCTGGAGTGCCCAACAGGGGGCGGGGGGCTACACCTTC	CAWSAQQGAGGYTF
-	-	TRBV5-8	TRBJ2-3	TGTGCCAGCAGCTTGGATATGTGGGATACGCAGTATTTT	CASSLDMWDTQYF
-	-	TRBV6-5	TRBJ1-4	TGTGCCGTTGGGGTGGGAGCAACTAATGAAAAACTGTTTTTT	CAVGVGATNEKLFF
-	-	TRBV9	TRBJ2-2	TGTGCCAGCAGCATCCAGGGGGAGCTGTTTTTT	CASSIQGELFF
-	-	TRBV27	TRBJ1-6	TGTGCCAGCAGTCCCCGTGGGAGTGCCCCTTCACCCCTCCACTTT	CASSPRGSAPSPLHF
few	-	TRBV19	TRBJ2-2	TGTGCCAGTAGTATTAATCGGTCCGGGGGCGCCGGATCCGGGGAGCTGTTTTTT	CASSINRSGGAGSGELFF
-	TRBD2	TRBV5-1	TRBJ2-1	TGCGCCAGCAGCCCCTCCGCTAGCGGGGGCCACAATGAGCAGTTCTTC	CASSPSASGGHNEQFF
-	-	TRBV7-2	TRBJ2-3	TGTGCCAGCAGCTCTAGCACAGATACGCAGTATTTT	CASSSSTDTQYF
-	-	TRBV6-1	TRBJ1-2	TGTGCCAGCAGTGTTCCGACTACCGATGGCTACACCTTC	CASSVPTTDGYTF
-	-	TRBV29-1	TRBJ2-1	TGCAGCGTTGAGGGACGGGTTGGGGATGAGCAGTTCTTC	CSVEGRVGDEQFF
few	TRBD1	TRBV25-1	TRBJ1-1	TGTGCCAGCACCAATGACAGGGGCCTTGAAGCTTTCTTT	CASTNDRGLEAFF
-	-	TRBV6-5	TRBJ1-2	TGTGCCAGCAGTTACTCGCGGGGGTCCTATGGCTACACCTTC	CASSYSRGSYGYTF
-	-	TRBV30	TRBJ2-2	TGTGCCTGGAGCCGTATTAGGGAGGGGGAGCTGTTTTTT	CAWSRIREGELFF
-	-	TRBV6-5	TRBJ1-1	TGTGCCAGCAATTCCGAGACGACCCGCACTGAAGCTTTCTTT	CASNSETTRTEAFF
once	TRBD1	TRBV18	TRBJ2-7	TGTGCCAGCTCACTGGTAGGGACAGGGGGTTTTGTGGACGAGCAGTACTTC	CASSLVGTGGFVDEQYF
-	TRBD2	TRBV19	TRBJ2-6	TGTGCCAGTAGGACCGGGACTATAGACTCTGGGGCCAACGTCCTGACTTTC	CASRTGTIDSGANVLTF
-	-	TRBV11-2	TRBJ2-7	TGTGCCAGCAGCTTTAACACCTACGAGCAGTACTTC	CASSFNTYEQYF
-	-	TRBV4-3	TRBJ1-5	TGCGCCAGCAGCCAAGAGGCGTATTACAATCAGCCCCAGCATTTT	CASSQEAYYNQPQHF
-	TRBD1	TRBV7-2	TRBJ1-1	TGTGCCAGCAGCTTATTGGGACAGGGGAACACTGAAGCTTTCTTT	CASSLLGQGNTEAFF
-	TRBD1	TRBV19	TRBJ1-2	TGTGCCAGTAGTATTGCGGCGACCGGGACAGCGAGCTTGGGGGGCTACACCTTC	CASSIAATGTASLGGYTF
-	-	TRBV18	TRBJ1-1	TGTGCCAGCTCTCTCGGGACCGAGAACACTGAAGCTTTCTTT	CASSLGTENTEAFF
-	-	TRBV5-4	TRBJ2-7	TGTGCCAGCAGCCCCTCCGCGGACCCAGGTCGGAACGAGCAGTACTTC	CASSPSADPGRNEQYF
-	-	TRBV6-6	TRBJ2-1	TGTGCCAGCCGCTTGCGGGACCTATCCTACAATGAGCAGTTCTTC	CASRLRDLSYNEQFF
-	TRBD2	TRBV5-8	TRBJ2-7	TGTGCCAGCAGCTTCAGACTAGCGGGGGGGTACGACGAGCAGTACTTC	CASSFRLAGGYDEQYF
-	-	TRBV18	TRBJ2-3	TGTGCCAGCTCACCGCCCTCCGTTGTCGCGGGCGCTCCGGATACGCAGTATTTT	CASSPPSVVAGAPDTQYF